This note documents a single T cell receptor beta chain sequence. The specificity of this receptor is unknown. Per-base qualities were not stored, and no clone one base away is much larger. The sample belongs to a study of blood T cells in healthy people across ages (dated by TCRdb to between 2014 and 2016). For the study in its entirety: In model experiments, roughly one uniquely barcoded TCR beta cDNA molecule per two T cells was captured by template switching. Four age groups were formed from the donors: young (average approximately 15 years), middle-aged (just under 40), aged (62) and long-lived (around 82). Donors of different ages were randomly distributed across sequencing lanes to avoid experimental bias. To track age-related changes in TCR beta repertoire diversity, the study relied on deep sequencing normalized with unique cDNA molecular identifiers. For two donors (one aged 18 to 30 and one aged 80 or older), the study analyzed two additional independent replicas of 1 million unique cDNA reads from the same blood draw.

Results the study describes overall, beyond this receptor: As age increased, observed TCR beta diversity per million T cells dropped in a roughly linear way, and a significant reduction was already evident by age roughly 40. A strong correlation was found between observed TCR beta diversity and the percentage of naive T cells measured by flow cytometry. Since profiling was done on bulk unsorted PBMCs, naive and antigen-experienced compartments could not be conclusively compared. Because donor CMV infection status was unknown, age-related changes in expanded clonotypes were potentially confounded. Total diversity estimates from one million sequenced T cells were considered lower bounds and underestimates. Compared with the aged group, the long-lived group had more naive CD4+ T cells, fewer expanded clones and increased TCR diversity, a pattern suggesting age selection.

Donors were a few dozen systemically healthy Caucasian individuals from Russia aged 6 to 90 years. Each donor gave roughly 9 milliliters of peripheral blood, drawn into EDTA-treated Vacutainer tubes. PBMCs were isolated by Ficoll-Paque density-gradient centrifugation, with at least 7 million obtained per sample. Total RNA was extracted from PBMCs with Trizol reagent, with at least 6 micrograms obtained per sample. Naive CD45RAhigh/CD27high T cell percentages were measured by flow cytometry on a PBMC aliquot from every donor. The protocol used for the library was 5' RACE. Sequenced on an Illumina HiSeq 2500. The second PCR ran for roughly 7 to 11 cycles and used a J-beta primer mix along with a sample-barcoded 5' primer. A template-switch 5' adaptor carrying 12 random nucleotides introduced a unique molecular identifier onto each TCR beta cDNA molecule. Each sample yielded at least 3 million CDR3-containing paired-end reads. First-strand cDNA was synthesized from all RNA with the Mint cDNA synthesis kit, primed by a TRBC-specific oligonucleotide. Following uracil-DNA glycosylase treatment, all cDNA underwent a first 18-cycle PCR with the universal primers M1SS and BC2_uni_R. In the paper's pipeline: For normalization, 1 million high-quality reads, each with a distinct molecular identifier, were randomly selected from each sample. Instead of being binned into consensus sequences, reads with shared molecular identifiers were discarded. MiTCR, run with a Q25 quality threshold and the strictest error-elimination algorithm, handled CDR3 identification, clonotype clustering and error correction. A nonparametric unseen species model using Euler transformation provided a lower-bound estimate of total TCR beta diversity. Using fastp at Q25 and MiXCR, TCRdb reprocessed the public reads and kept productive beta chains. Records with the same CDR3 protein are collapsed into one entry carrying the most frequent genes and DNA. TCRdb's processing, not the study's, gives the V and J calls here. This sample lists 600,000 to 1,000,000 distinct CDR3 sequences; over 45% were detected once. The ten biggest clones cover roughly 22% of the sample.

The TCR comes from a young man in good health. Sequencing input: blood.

The DNA sequence is as follows: TGCAGCGCTGAGGCTAGCCTCAATGAGCAGTTCTTC. It translates as CSAEASLNEQFF. Recombination linked TRBV29-1 to TRBJ2-1, and the D gene may be TRBD2, 5 bases matching. CDR1 and CDR2, per the germline V gene, are SQVTM and ANQGSEA. Cut back by 7 bases and 6 bases, the V and J ends lie 13 bases apart. Inclusive of the bounding cysteine and phenylalanine, the CDR3 is 12 residues long. Only CDR3 DNA is held: 36 bases, read in frame from base 1.